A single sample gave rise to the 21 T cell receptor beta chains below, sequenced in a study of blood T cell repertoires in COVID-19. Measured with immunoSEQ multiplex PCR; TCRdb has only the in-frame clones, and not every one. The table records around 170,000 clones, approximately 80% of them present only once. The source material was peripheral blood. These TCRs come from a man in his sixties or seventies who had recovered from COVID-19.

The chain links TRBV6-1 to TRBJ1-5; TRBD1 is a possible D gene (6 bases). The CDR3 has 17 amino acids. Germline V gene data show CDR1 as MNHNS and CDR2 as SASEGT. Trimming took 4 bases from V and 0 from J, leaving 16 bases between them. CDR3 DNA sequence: TGTGCCAGCAGTGGGGGTCGATCAGGGGTTAGCAATCAGCCCCAGCATTTT. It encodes CASSGGRSGVSNQPQHF.

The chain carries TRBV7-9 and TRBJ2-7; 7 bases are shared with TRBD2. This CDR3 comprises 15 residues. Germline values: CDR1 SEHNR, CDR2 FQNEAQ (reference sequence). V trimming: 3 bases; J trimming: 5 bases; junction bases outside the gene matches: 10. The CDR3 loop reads CASSLGRAGADEQYF. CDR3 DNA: TGTGCCAGCAGCTTGGGCCGGGCGGGAGCTGACGAGCAGTACTTC.

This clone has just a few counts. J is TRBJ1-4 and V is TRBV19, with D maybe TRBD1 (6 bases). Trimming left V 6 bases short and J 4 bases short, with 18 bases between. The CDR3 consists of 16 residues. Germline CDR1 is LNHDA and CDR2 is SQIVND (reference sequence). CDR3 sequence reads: CASSRTAQGSNEKLFF. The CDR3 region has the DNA TGTGCCAGTAGCCGCACGGCACAGGGAAGTAATGAAAAACTGTTTTTT.

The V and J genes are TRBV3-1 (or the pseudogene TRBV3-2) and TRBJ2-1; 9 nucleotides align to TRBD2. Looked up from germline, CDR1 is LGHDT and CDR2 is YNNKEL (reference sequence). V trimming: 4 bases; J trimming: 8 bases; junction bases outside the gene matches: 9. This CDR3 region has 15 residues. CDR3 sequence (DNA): TGTGCCAGCAGCCCCCTTGGCGGGAGGGTCGATGAGCAGTTCTTC. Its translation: CASSPLGGRVDEQFF.

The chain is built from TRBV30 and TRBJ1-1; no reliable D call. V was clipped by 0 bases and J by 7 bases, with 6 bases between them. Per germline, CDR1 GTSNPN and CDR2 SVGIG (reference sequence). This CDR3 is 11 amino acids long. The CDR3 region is CAWSVAFEAFF. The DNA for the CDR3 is TGTGCCTGGAGTGTAGCGTTTGAAGCTTTCTTT.

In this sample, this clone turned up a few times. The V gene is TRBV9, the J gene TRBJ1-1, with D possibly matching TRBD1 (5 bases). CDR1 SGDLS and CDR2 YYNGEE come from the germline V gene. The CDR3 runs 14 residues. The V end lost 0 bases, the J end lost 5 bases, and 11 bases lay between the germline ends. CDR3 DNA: TGTGCCAGCAGCGTAGAGTCGGGACTTACTGAAGCTTTCTTT. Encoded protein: CASSVESGLTEAFF.

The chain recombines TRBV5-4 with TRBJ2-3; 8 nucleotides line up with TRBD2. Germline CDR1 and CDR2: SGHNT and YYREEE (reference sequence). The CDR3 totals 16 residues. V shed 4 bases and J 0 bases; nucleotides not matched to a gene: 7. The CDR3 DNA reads TGTGCCAGCAGCCAAACTAGCGGCTCTAGCACAGATACGCAGTATTTT. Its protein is CASSQTSGSSTDTQYF.

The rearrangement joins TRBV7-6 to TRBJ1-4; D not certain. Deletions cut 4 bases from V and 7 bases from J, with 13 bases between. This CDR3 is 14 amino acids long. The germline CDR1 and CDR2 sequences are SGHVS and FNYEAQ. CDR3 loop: CASSSSNTGEKLFF. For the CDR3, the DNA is TGTGCCAGCAGCTCTTCTAATACTGGTGAAAAACTGTTTTTT.

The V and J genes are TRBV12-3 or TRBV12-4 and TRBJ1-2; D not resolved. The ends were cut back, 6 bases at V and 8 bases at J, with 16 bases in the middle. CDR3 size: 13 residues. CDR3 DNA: TGTGCCAGCAGCTCAGGCTCCGAGCGGGGCTACACCTTC. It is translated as CASSSGSERGYTF.

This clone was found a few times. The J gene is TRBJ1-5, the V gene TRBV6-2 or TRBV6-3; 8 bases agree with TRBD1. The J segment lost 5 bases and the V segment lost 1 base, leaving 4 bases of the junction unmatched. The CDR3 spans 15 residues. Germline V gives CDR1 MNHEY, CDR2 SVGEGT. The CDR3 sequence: CASSYYRGVYQPQHF. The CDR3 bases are TGTGCCAGCAGTTACTACAGGGGGGTCTATCAGCCCCAGCATTTT.

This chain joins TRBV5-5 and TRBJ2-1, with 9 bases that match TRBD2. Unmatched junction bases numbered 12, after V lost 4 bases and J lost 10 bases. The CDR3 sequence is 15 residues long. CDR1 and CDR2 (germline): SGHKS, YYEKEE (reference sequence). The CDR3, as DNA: TGTGCCAGCAGCCTTCGGCGGGAGGGCCTGTGGGAGCAGTTCTTC. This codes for CASSLRREGLWEQFF.

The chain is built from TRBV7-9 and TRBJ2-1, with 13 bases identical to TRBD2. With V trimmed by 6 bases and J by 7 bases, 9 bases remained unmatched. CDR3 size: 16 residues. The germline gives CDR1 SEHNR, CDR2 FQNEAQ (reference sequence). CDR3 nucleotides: TGTGCCAGCAGTCCGACCGGGACTAGCGGGAATAATGAGCAGTTCTTC. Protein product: CASSPTGTSGNNEQFF.

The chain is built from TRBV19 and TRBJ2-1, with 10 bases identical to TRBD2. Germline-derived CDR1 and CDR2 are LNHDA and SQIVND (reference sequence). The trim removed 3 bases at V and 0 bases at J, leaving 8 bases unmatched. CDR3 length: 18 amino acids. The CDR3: CASSIVPTSGFSYNEQFF. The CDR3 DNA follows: TGTGCCAGTAGTATCGTTCCGACTAGCGGGTTCTCCTACAATGAGCAGTTCTTC.

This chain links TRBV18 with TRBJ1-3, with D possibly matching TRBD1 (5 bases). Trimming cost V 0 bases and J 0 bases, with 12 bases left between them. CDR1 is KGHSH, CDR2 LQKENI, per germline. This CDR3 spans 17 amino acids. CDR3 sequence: CASSPPKGEASGNTIYF. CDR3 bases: TGTGCCAGCTCACCACCGAAAGGGGAAGCCTCTGGAAACACCATATATTTT.

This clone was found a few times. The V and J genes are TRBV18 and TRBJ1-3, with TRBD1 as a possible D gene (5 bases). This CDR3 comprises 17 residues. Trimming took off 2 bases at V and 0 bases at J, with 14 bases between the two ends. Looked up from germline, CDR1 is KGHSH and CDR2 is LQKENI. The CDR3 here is CASSPAAIRGSGNTIYF. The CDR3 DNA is TGTGCCAGCTCACCAGCGGCGATAAGGGGCTCTGGAAACACCATATATTTT.

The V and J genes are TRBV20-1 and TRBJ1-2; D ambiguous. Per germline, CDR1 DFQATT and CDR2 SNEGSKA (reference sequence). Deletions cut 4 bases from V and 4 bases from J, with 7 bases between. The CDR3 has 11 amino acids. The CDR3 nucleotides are TGCAGTGCTACAGGTCCCTATGGCTACACCTTC. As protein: CSATGPYGYTF.

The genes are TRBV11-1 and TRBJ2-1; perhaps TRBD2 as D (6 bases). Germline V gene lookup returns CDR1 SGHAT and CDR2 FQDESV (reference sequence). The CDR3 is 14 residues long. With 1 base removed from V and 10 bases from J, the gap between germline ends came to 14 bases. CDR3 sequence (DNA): TGTGCCAGCAGCTTAGGGACGCGCGGGGAGGAGCAGTTCTTC. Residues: CASSLGTRGEEQFF.

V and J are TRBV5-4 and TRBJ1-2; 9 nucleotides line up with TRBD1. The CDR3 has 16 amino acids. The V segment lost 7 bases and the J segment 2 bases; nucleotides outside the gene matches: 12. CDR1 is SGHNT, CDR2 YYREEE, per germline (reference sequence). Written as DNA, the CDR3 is TGTGCCAGCGCCGCCTTGGACGGGACAGGGAACTATGGCTACACCTTC. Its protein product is CASAALDGTGNYGYTF.

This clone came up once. CDR3 protein: CASKARRGEQFF. The CDR3 bases are TGTGCCAGCAAGGCCAGACGAGGAGAGCAGTTCTTC. The V gene is TRBV6-5, the J gene TRBJ2-1; D gene uncertain. V dropped 7 bases and J dropped 10 bases, with 14 bases sitting between them. This CDR3 spans 12 amino acids. Looked up from germline, CDR1 is MNHEY and CDR2 is SVGAGI.

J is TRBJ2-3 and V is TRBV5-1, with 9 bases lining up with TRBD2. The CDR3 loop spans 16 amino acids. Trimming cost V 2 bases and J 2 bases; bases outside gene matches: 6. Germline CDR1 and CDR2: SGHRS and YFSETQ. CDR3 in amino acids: CASSLGASGNTDTQYF. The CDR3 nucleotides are TGCGCCAGCAGCTTAGGTGCTAGCGGGAACACAGATACGCAGTATTTT. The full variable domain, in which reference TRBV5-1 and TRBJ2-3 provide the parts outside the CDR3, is KAGVTQTPRYLIKTRGQQVTLSCSPISGHRSVSWYQQTPGQGLQFLFEYFSETQRNKGNFPGRFSGRQFSNSRSEMNVSTLELGDSALYLCASSLGASGNTDTQYFGPGTRLTVL.

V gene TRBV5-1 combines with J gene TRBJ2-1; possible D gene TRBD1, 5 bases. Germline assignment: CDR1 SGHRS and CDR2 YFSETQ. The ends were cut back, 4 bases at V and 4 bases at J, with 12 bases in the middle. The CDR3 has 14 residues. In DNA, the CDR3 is TGCGCCAGCAGCCCAGGGCAGGAATACAATGAGCAGTTCTTC. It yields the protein CASSPGQEYNEQFF.